This TCR beta chain derives from a study of cytotoxic CD8 clonotypes in ibrutinib-treated CLL. Germline CDR1 is SGHTA and CDR2 is FQGNSA. The V end was cut by 6 bases, the J end by 3 bases, with 9 bases between. CDR3 length equals 13 residues. Method: immunoSEQ multiplex PCR; TCRdb's copy keeps in-frame clones and lacks some. The table shows 7,900 or so clones, with more than 65% occurring only once. The source material was PBMCs, sampled before ibrutinib treatment. V is TRBV7-2 and J is TRBJ1-5; no definite D call. The origin of this receptor is a human donor with chronic lymphocytic leukemia. CDR3 in amino acids: CASRREPNQPQHF. CDR3 coding DNA: TGTGCCAGCAGAAGGGAGCCCAATCAGCCCCAGCATTTT.